This passage covers 31 T cell receptor beta chains from one sample sequenced in a study of naive and memory T cell subsets. Study results and limitations: A few larger clonotypes appeared in naive repertoires, especially CD8, possibly memory cells re-expressing CD45RA.

Both TRBC1 and TRBC2 were covered by a beta constant-region primer of two equimolar oligonucleotides. The ligated cDNA underwent four PCR rounds using SP2 and nested alpha and beta constant-region primers. One entry per CDR3 protein, called by TCRdb with MiXCR from the UMI-ligation and nested PCR reads. The data contain around 140,000 distinct CDR3 sequences, roughly 20% of them singletons. For these TCRs, the target antigens are not known. Sequencing input: naive CD4+ T cells from blood. The origin of the receptors is a human donor in good health.

The chain links TRBV4-1 to TRBJ1-2; perhaps TRBD1 as D (6 bases). Trimming pared 0 bases from V and 8 bases from J, leaving 19 bases between. The CDR3 is made up of 16 amino acids. Germline values: CDR1 MGHRA, CDR2 YSYEKL. The CDR3 protein is CASSQEKNTGAQGYTF. The CDR3 DNA is TGCGCCAGCAGCCAAGAAAAAAACACGGGGGCCCAAGGCTACACCTTC.

The chain links TRBV13 to TRBJ1-5, with TRBD1 matching over 9 bases. The V and J ends lost 4 bases and 1 base, in that order; junction bases with no gene match: 2. Germline V gene lookup returns CDR1 PRHDT and CDR2 FYEKMQ (reference sequence). The CDR3 has 15 amino acids. The CDR3 loop is CASSSGQGSNQPQHF. The CDR3 coding sequence is TGTGCCAGCAGCTCTGGACAGGGGAGCAATCAGCCCCAGCATTTT.

The chain combines TRBV18 with TRBJ2-5; D not certain. CDR3 size: 14 residues. V gave up 1 base and J gave up 2 bases, with 8 bases separating them. CDR1 and CDR2 from the germline V gene are KGHSH and LQKENI. CDR3 loop: CASSPLSRQETQYF. CDR3 bases: TGTGCCAGCTCACCACTCTCAAGACAAGAGACCCAGTACTTC.

The gene calls are TRBV25-1 and TRBJ2-7; 9 nucleotides align to TRBD1. Germline values: CDR1 MGHDK, CDR2 SYGVNS. The CDR3 spans 15 residues. With V trimmed by 0 bases and J by 1 base, 1 base remained unmatched. CDR3 sequence: CASSEYGTGSYEQYF. CDR3 DNA sequence: TGTGCCAGCAGTGAATATGGGACAGGGTCCTACGAGCAGTACTTC.

Only a few counts were recorded for this clonotype. The chain couples TRBV14 to TRBJ2-1; 11 positions match TRBD2. This CDR3 is built from 16 residues. Germline V gives CDR1 SGHDN, CDR2 FVKESK. Losses at the gene ends were 5 bases for V and 5 bases for J; bases not matched to a gene: 8. CDR3 sequence (DNA): TGTGCCAGCAGCAAGAGACTAGCGGGAACAAACAATGAGCAGTTCTTC. Protein product: CASSKRLAGTNNEQFF.

This sequence joins TRBV30 and TRBJ2-3, with D perhaps matching TRBD2 (6 bases). CDR1 is GTSNPN and CDR2 is SVGIG in the germline V gene (reference sequence). The CDR3 is made up of 15 amino acids. The V end lost 0 bases, the J end lost 4 bases, and 14 bases lay between the germline ends. The CDR3 DNA follows: TGTGCCTGGAGTGTGAGTAGTGGAGGGGCAGATACGCAGTATTTT. It codes for CAWSVSSGGADTQYF.

The chain combines TRBV10-2 with TRBJ2-7; D is unresolved. The V end was cut by 4 bases, the J end by 2 bases, with 15 bases between. CDR3 length: 15 residues. CDR1 and CDR2 from the germline V gene are WSHSY and SAAADI. CDR3 in amino acids: CASSVGFARTYEQYF. The DNA of the CDR3 is TGCGCCAGCAGTGTCGGGTTTGCTAGGACCTACGAGCAGTACTTC.

The gene calls are TRBV5-4 and TRBJ2-3; 9 bases match TRBD2. CDR3 length equals 15 residues. Per the germline V gene, CDR1 is SGHNT and CDR2 is YYREEE (reference sequence). J gave up 0 bases and V 4 bases, and 3 bases lay outside the gene matches. For the CDR3, the DNA is TGTGCCAGCAGCCCTAGCGGGACTAGCACAGATACGCAGTATTTT. It yields the protein CASSPSGTSTDTQYF.

This clonotype has at least ten counts. This chain links TRBV28 with TRBJ2-7; 10 bases are shared with TRBD2. This CDR3 is built from 12 residues. Trimming took 11 bases from V and 4 from J; bases not matched to a gene: 5. Germline V gene data show CDR1 as MDHEN and CDR2 as SYDVKM. The CDR3 protein is CASASGSYEQYF. CDR3 bases: TGTGCCTCGGCTAGCGGGAGTTACGAGCAGTACTTC.

The chain employs TRBV28 and TRBJ1-1, with D unresolved. Germline CDR1 MDHEN, CDR2 SYDVKM. V gave up 3 bases and J gave up 3 bases, with 11 bases separating them. This CDR3 has 14 residues. The CDR3: CASSLFVGDTEAFF. CDR3 sequence (DNA): TGTGCCAGCAGTTTGTTCGTCGGGGACACTGAAGCTTTCTTT.

The chain carries TRBV7-3 and TRBJ2-1; 8 nucleotides align to TRBD2. V trimming: 0 bases; J trimming: 7 bases; junction bases outside the gene matches: 8. The V gene's germline CDR1 is SGHTA and CDR2 FQGTGA. CDR3 length: 16 amino acids. CDR3 protein: CASSLTGSGGPNEQFF. The CDR3 coding sequence is TGTGCCAGCAGCTTAACGGGTTCGGGAGGGCCGAATGAGCAGTTCTTC.

The chain is built from TRBV6-2 or TRBV6-3 and TRBJ2-3; the match to TRBD2 covers 12 bases. The CDR3 has 17 amino acids. The germline V gene has CDR1 MNHEY and CDR2 SVGEGT. The junction had 10 bases not matched to a gene; V was cut back by 5 bases and J by 4 bases. The CDR3: CASSPAAGLAGPDTQYF. CDR3 DNA sequence: TGTGCCAGCAGTCCCGCTGCAGGACTAGCGGGGCCAGATACGCAGTATTTT.

This rearrangement joins TRBV11-1 to TRBJ2-2, with 8 bases fitting TRBD2. V was clipped by 4 bases and J by 3 bases; unmatched bases: 7. This CDR3 is built from 16 residues. Germline V gene lookup returns CDR1 SGHAT and CDR2 FQDESV (reference sequence). The CDR3 is CASSWAPGGYTGELFF. In DNA form, the CDR3 reads TGTGCCAGCAGCTGGGCCCCGGGAGGGTACACCGGGGAGCTGTTTTTT.

The rearrangement links TRBV7-2 to TRBJ2-2; perhaps TRBD1 as D (6 bases). The germline CDR1 and CDR2 sequences are SGHTA and FQGNSA. The germline V and J ends were trimmed by 3 bases and 4 bases, with 15 bases remaining between them. The CDR3 sequence is 16 residues long. The chain's CDR3 is CASSLHQGSSTGELFF. The CDR3 region has the DNA TGTGCCAGCAGCTTGCATCAGGGGAGCAGCACCGGGGAGCTGTTTTTT.

This chain joins TRBV18 and TRBJ2-2; 7 bases are a match to TRBD2. The J segment lost 6 bases and the V segment lost 6 bases, leaving 7 bases of the junction unmatched. The CDR3 is 14 amino acids. Germline CDR1 KGHSH, CDR2 LQKENI. CDR3 sequence (DNA): TGTGCCAGCTCTCGGACTAGTCCGCCCGGGGAGCTGTTTTTT. Protein: CASSRTSPPGELFF.

This chain uses TRBV27 with TRBJ1-6; 10 nucleotides match TRBD1. Germline trimming cut 6 bases from V and 10 bases from J; bases unmatched to any gene: 6. The V gene's germline CDR1 is MNHEY and CDR2 SMNVEV (reference sequence). This CDR3 has 14 residues. The CDR3 loop is CASRRQGAGSPLHF. As DNA, the CDR3 is TGTGCCAGCAGGCGACAGGGGGCAGGATCACCCCTCCACTTT.

In this sample, this clonotype turned up a few times. The rearrangement joins TRBV5-1 to TRBJ2-4; the D gene is possibly TRBD2 (6 bases). The V gene lost 1 base and the J gene lost 1 base, with 9 bases spanning the gap. Per germline, CDR1 SGHRS and CDR2 YFSETQ. The CDR3 runs to 15 residues. The CDR3 coding sequence is TGCGCCAGCAGCTTGCGGGAGACGGCCAAAAACATTCAGTACTTC. Translation: CASSLRETAKNIQYF.

This clonotype was picked up a small number of times. V usage is TRBV28 and J usage is TRBJ2-1, with D unclear. Germline V CDR1 and CDR2: MDHEN, SYDVKM. V dropped 7 bases and J dropped 9 bases, with 16 bases sitting between them. This CDR3 is 13 amino acids long. This chain's CDR3 is CASTTGAWSEQFF. CDR3 sequence (DNA): TGTGCCAGCACCACGGGTGCCTGGAGTGAGCAGTTCTTC.

The chain carries TRBV20-1 and TRBJ2-1; weak D call: TRBD2 (5 bases). Per germline, CDR1 DFQATT and CDR2 SNEGSKA (reference sequence). This CDR3 contains 13 residues. The germline V and J ends were trimmed by 3 bases and 10 bases, with 16 bases remaining between them. CDR3 in amino acids: CSASTVASGEQFF. The CDR3 DNA sequence: TGCAGTGCTAGCACAGTAGCCTCGGGGGAGCAGTTCTTC.

This clonotype occurred many times. J is TRBJ2-7 and V is TRBV12-3 or TRBV12-4, with 11 nucleotides matching TRBD2. V lost 6 bases to trimming and J lost 5 bases; unmatched junction nucleotides: 9. This CDR3 region has 15 residues. The CDR3: CASSRTSGSHNEQYF. In DNA form, the CDR3 reads TGTGCCAGCAGCCGTACTAGCGGGAGTCACAACGAGCAGTACTTC.

This clonotype was detected only a few times. The chain is built from TRBV12-3 or TRBV12-4 and TRBJ2-3, with TRBD2 matching 9 bases. The V gene end was trimmed by 3 bases and the J gene end by 7 bases; junction bases not matched to a gene: 8. This CDR3 region has 15 residues. As DNA, the CDR3 is TGTGCCAGCAGTTTGCGGCGGGAGGGAAGAAATACGCAGTATTTT. Amino acids: CASSLRREGRNTQYF.

The V gene is TRBV6-1, the J gene TRBJ2-2; D gene uncertain. Between the trimmed V and J ends, which lost 4 bases and 1 base, there was a span of 10 bases. CDR1 and CDR2 from the germline V gene are MNHNS and SASEGT. This CDR3 region has 15 residues. The DNA of the CDR3 is TGTGCCAGCAGTGGATTGGCCAGGAACACCGGGGAGCTGTTTTTT. This sequence encodes CASSGLARNTGELFF.

This clonotype came up a few times. The chain combines TRBV12-3 or TRBV12-4 with TRBJ1-6; D not resolved. The CDR3 is made up of 13 amino acids. Trimming stripped 6 bases from V and 11 bases from J, with 14 bases between. The CDR3 reads CASRVGMSAPLHF. CDR3 sequence (DNA): TGTGCCAGCAGGGTCGGGATGTCGGCACCCCTCCACTTT.

V gene TRBV4-1 combines with J gene TRBJ1-4; D not certain. CDR1 is MGHRA and CDR2 is YSYEKL in the germline V gene. Deletions cut 0 bases from V and 10 bases from J, with 12 bases between. This CDR3 spans 14 amino acids. The CDR3 sequence: CASSQDSPLGKLFF. CDR3 DNA: TGCGCCAGCAGCCAAGATTCTCCCTTAGGAAAACTGTTTTTT.

This clonotype has more than one count but fewer than ten. The rearrangement uses TRBV6-5 and TRBJ2-2; TRBD1 aligns across 8 bases. Germline loops: CDR1 MNHEY, CDR2 SVGAGI. Germline trimming cut 7 bases from V and 7 bases from J; bases unmatched to any gene: 17. This CDR3 is 17 amino acids long. The CDR3 DNA reads TGTGCCAGCACTCGATCCCCCCGCAGGGGGCATGGCGGGGAGCTGTTTTTT. It codes for CASTRSPRRGHGGELFF.

Only a few counts were recorded for this clonotype. The chain has TRBV12-3 or TRBV12-4 and TRBJ1-1, with 11 bases fitting TRBD1. The CDR3 totals 16 residues. Trimming removed 5 bases from V and 4 bases from J; junction bases left unmatched: 9. The CDR3 bases are TGTGCCAGCAGTCCTCGGACAGGGGGCAGTGGCACTGAAGCTTTCTTT. It specifies CASSPRTGGSGTEAFF.

This clonotype was observed a handful of times. This rearrangement joins TRBV28 to TRBJ2-1; maybe TRBD1 (6 bases). Germline-derived CDR1 and CDR2 are MDHEN and SYDVKM. The CDR3 spans 14 residues. V shed 5 bases and J shed 6 bases, with 14 bases lying between them. The CDR3 DNA reads as TGTGCCAGCAGTCCAGGGACACAAAGCAATGAGCAGTTCTTC. Translated: CASSPGTQSNEQFF.

This clonotype has ten or more counts. The chain couples TRBV12-3 or TRBV12-4 to TRBJ2-1; 10 bases agree with TRBD1. V lost 6 bases to trimming and J lost 3 bases; unmatched junction nucleotides: 8. The CDR3 is made up of 16 amino acids. Here the CDR3 reads CASRVQGTGVYNEQFF. CDR3 coding DNA: TGTGCCAGCAGGGTTCAGGGGACAGGGGTCTACAATGAGCAGTTCTTC.

In this sample, this clonotype turned up many times. In DNA, the CDR3 is TGCAGTACGACCCCGGGACTAGCGGCCGGGGGTGAGCAGTACTTC. Protein product: CSTTPGLAAGGEQYF. The chain is built from TRBV20-1 and TRBJ2-7; 11 bases fit TRBD2. J was trimmed by 7 bases and V by 8 bases; bases with no gene match: 16. Germline-derived CDR1 and CDR2 are DFQATT and SNEGSKA (reference sequence). The CDR3 length is 15 residues.

The CDR3 DNA sequence: TGCAGTGCTAGACCCCTACTCCGCGAGCAGTACTTC. Translated, it gives CSARPLLREQYF. This chain uses TRBV20-1 with TRBJ2-7; D is unclear. CDR3 size: 12 residues. The V end lost 2 bases, the J end lost 6 bases, and 11 bases lay between the germline ends. Germline loops: CDR1 DFQATT, CDR2 SNEGSKA (reference sequence).

The V and J genes are TRBV27 and TRBJ2-3; no reliable D call. The CDR3 totals 15 residues. V was pared by 2 bases and J by 3 bases, with 12 bases between. Germline V gene sequence: CDR1 MNHEY, CDR2 SMNVEV (reference sequence). CDR3 sequence (DNA): TGTGCCAGCAGTTTAACCCGAGTCCTTACAGATACGCAGTATTTT. This encodes CASSLTRVLTDTQYF.